One T cell receptor beta chain is described in this entry. Germline V gene lookup returns CDR1 SGHRS and CDR2 YFSETQ. The CDR3 runs 14 residues. V was shortened by 4 bases and J by 5 bases, with 16 bases between the two germline ends. Using immunoSEQ multiplex PCR, the repertoire was profiled, and TCRdb retains in-frame clones only, with some absent. The table includes roughly 1.5 million clones, roughly 98% detected once. This sample was taken from a study of shared clonotypes between healthy human individuals. The chain links TRBV5-1 to TRBJ2-7, with D perhaps matching TRBD1 (5 bases). Input material: naive CD4+ T cells sorted from blood. Documented subset: CD45RA+ positively selected. The source of this sequence is a young man in good health. The CDR3 here is CASSPAGIYDEQYF. DNA of the CDR3: TGCGCCAGCAGCCCAGCAGGGATTTACGACGAGCAGTACTTC.